Each of the 20 T cell receptor beta chains below was sequenced from the same sample in a study of blood T cell repertoires in COVID-19. Repertoires were generated with immunoSEQ multiplex PCR, while TCRdb's copy carries only in-frame clones and drops some. The sample contains 140,000 or so clones, roughly 80% of which appear only once. Sequenced: peripheral blood. These receptors came from a man aged 45-60 years with active or convalescent COVID-19.

V and J are TRBV19 and TRBJ1-1; D call uncertain. The CDR3 is made up of 11 amino acids. CDR1 and CDR2 from the germline V gene are LNHDA and SQIVND (reference sequence). Trimming took 7 bases from V and 8 from J, leaving 11 bases between them. The CDR3 loop reads CASTLRVEAFF. The CDR3 bases are TGTGCCAGTACTCTGAGGGTCGAAGCTTTCTTT.

V and J are TRBV2 and TRBJ1-2; D possibly corresponds to TRBD1 (5 bases). The germline CDR1 and CDR2 sequences are SNHLY and FYNNEI. Trimming took 4 bases from V and 3 from J, leaving 9 bases between them. The CDR3 covers 13 residues. The CDR3 DNA follows: TGTGCCAGCAGTGGGACACTTTACTATGGCTACACCTTC. This sequence encodes CASSGTLYYGYTF.

The V and J genes are TRBV7-9 and TRBJ2-1; D may be TRBD2 (5 bases). This CDR3 is 15 amino acids long. V lost 5 bases, J lost 4 bases, and 15 bases lay in between. Germline assignment: CDR1 SEHNR and CDR2 FQNEAQ (reference sequence). CDR3 region: CASSPRGSEYNEQFF. The CDR3 DNA reads as TGTGCCAGCAGCCCCCGGGGTAGCGAGTACAATGAGCAGTTCTTC.

The chain couples TRBV7-6 to TRBJ2-1; 11 nucleotides agree with TRBD1. CDR1 and CDR2 (germline): SGHVS, FNYEAQ. After removal of 0 bases from V and 6 bases from J, the junction contained 1 base not matched to a gene. The CDR3 has 15 amino acids. The CDR3 spells CASSLAGTGGNEQFF. Written as DNA, the CDR3 is TGTGCCAGCAGCTTAGCCGGGACAGGGGGCAATGAGCAGTTCTTC.

This sequence joins TRBV6-5 and TRBJ2-7; D gene unclear. The CDR3 runs to 15 residues. V shed 2 bases and J shed 2 bases, with 13 bases lying between them. Germline values: CDR1 MNHEY, CDR2 SVGAGI. CDR3 DNA sequence: TGTGCCAGCAGTTACGCGAGTCAGGCCCCCTACGAGCAGTACTTC. Amino acids: CASSYASQAPYEQYF.

This rearrangement joins TRBV4-1 to TRBJ1-1; TRBD1 might be the D (6 bases). Germline values: CDR1 MGHRA, CDR2 YSYEKL. The V gene lost 2 bases and the J gene lost 1 base, with 14 bases spanning the gap. The CDR3 consists of 16 residues. CDR3 protein: CASSQTGQPKNTEAFF. In nucleotides, the CDR3 is TGCGCCAGCAGCCAAACCGGACAGCCCAAGAACACTGAAGCTTTCTTT.

The V call is TRBV6-5, the J call TRBJ1-2; 8 nucleotides match TRBD1. The germline CDR1 and CDR2 sequences are MNHEY and SVGAGI. J gave up 7 bases and V 6 bases, and 7 bases lay outside the gene matches. CDR3 length: 13 residues. The CDR3 loop is CASSQTGAGGYTF. The DNA of the CDR3 is TGTGCCAGCAGCCAGACAGGGGCGGGTGGCTACACCTTC.

The chain links TRBV28 to TRBJ1-4; D not certain. There are 12 residues in the CDR3. CDR1 and CDR2 (germline): MDHEN, SYDVKM. V was trimmed by 8 bases and J by 1 base, leaving 5 bases between them. Written as DNA, the CDR3 is TGTGCCAGCTGGAGAACTAATGAAAAACTGTTTTTT. Residues: CASWRTNEKLFF.

The chain joins TRBV28 to TRBJ2-3; 7 nucleotides line up with TRBD2. Germline V gene lookup returns CDR1 MDHEN and CDR2 SYDVKM. CDR3 length: 14 residues. Trimming removed 6 bases from V and 5 bases from J; junction bases left unmatched: 8. DNA for the CDR3: TGTGCCAGCAGCCTGGCGGGGAGGGTAGATACGCAGTATTTT. This codes for CASSLAGRVDTQYF.

The chain employs TRBV7-2 and TRBJ2-6; tentative D call: TRBD1 (6 bases). Germline CDR1 reads SGHTA; CDR2 reads FQGNSA. V was cut by 5 bases and J by 4 bases, with 15 bases left in between. CDR3 size: 16 residues. CDR3 nucleotide sequence: TGTGCCAGCAGCCCGACCCAGGGGTCGGGGGCCAACGTCCTGACTTTC. This sequence encodes CASSPTQGSGANVLTF. Filled out from reference TRBV7-2 and TRBJ2-6, the complete variable domain reads GAGVSQSPSNKVTEKGKDVELRCDPISGHTALYWYRQSLGQGLEFLIYFQGNSAPDKSGLPSDRFSAERTGGSVSTLTIQRTQQEDSAVYLCASSPTQGSGANVLTFGAGSRLTVL.

The chain couples TRBV18 to TRBJ2-5, with D perhaps TRBD2 (6 bases). The V end was cut by 4 bases, the J end by 5 bases, with 20 bases between. Germline V gene sequence: CDR1 KGHSH, CDR2 LQKENI. This CDR3 has 16 amino acids. CDR3 sequence reads: CASSRPSGTLRETQYF. The CDR3 bases are TGTGCCAGCTCACGGCCCTCCGGGACTCTCCGGGAGACCCAGTACTTC.

The genes are TRBV5-1 and TRBJ2-1; 11 bases map to TRBD1. Losses at the gene ends were 4 bases for V and 7 bases for J; bases not matched to a gene: 10. This CDR3 contains 16 residues. Germline V gives CDR1 SGHRS, CDR2 YFSETQ. The CDR3 sequence: CASSRTGQGARNEQFF. For the CDR3, the DNA is TGCGCCAGCAGCCGGACCGGACAGGGGGCGCGGAATGAGCAGTTCTTC.

V is TRBV28 and J is TRBJ2-7, with D tentatively TRBD1 (6 bases). The V and J ends lost 3 bases and 3 bases respectively, with 15 bases between them. Germline V gives CDR1 MDHEN, CDR2 SYDVKM. CDR3 size: 15 residues. The CDR3 sequence: CASSFQTTGDYEQYF. The CDR3 nucleotides read TGTGCCAGCAGTTTCCAGACGACAGGTGACTACGAGCAGTACTTC.

The V and J genes are TRBV9 and TRBJ2-7; D perhaps matches TRBD2 (6 bases). Germline CDR1 reads SGDLS; CDR2 reads YYNGEE. Trimming took 0 bases from V and 3 from J, leaving 13 bases between them. This CDR3 region has 15 residues. CDR3 bases: TGTGCCAGCAGCGTAGACAGCGCGGGGTTCTACGAGCAGTACTTC. Encoded protein: CASSVDSAGFYEQYF. The full variable domain, completed using reference TRBV9 and TRBJ2-7, is DSGVTQTPKHLITATGQRVTLRCSPRSGDLSVYWYQQSLDQGLQFLIQYYNGEERAKGNILERFSAQQFPDLHSELNLSSLELGDSALYFCASSVDSAGFYEQYFGPGTRLTVT.

The chain uses TRBV9 and TRBJ2-5; 9 bases are a match to TRBD1. This CDR3 has 16 amino acids. With 3 bases clipped from V and 2 bases from J, the junction kept 8 bases outside the gene matches. CDR1 and CDR2 (germline): SGDLS, YYNGEE. The CDR3 loop reads CASSEDRGPRQETQYF. CDR3 nucleotides: TGTGCCAGCAGCGAGGACAGGGGTCCGCGGCAAGAGACCCAGTACTTC.

To note about this clone: One end of the junction fails to match germline, which may point to a read error. The CDR3 here is CASSLGGRAGDTQYF. Written as DNA, the CDR3 is TGTGCTAGCAGCTTAGGCGGGAGGGCCGGGGATACGCAGTATTTT. J is TRBJ2-3 and V is TRBV7-7; 9 nucleotides align to TRBD2. CDR3 length: 15 residues. Germline V lookup: CDR1 SSHAT, CDR2 FNYEAQ (reference sequence). The whole variable domain, filled in from reference TRBV7-7 and TRBJ2-3, reads GAGVSQSPRYKVTKRGQDVTLRCDPISSHATLYWYQQALGQGPEFLTYFNYEAQPDKSGLPSDRFSAERPEGSISTLTIQRTEQRDSAMYRCASSLGGRAGDTQYFGPGTRLTVL.

The rearrangement joins TRBV12-5 to TRBJ2-1; D is possibly TRBD1 (5 bases). The length of the CDR3 is 12 residues. V lost 5 bases and J lost 9, with 11 bases in between. Germline lookup yields CDR1 LGHNT and CDR2 FRNRAP. CDR3 sequence: CASGHRTTEQFF. CDR3 in DNA: TGTGCTAGTGGTCACCGGACAACTGAGCAGTTCTTC.

The chain has TRBV5-1 and TRBJ2-1; D not certain. Trimming shortened V by 2 bases and J by 0 bases, and 6 bases separated the two germline ends. CDR3 size: 14 residues. Germline assignment: CDR1 SGHRS and CDR2 YFSETQ. The CDR3, as DNA: TGCGCCAGCAGCTTTGGCGGCTCCTACAATGAGCAGTTCTTC. Its protein is CASSFGGSYNEQFF.

This clone has a single count. The V gene is TRBV28, the J gene TRBJ2-1, with TRBD1 matching 9 bases. Germline loops: CDR1 MDHEN, CDR2 SYDVKM. V was pared by 6 bases and J by 5 bases, with 11 bases of the junction left unmatched. The CDR3 is 16 amino acids. CDR3 loop: CASSPHWTGAHNEQFF. The DNA for the CDR3 is TGTGCCAGCAGCCCCCACTGGACAGGGGCCCACAATGAGCAGTTCTTC. Together with reference TRBV28 and TRBJ2-1, the CDR3 gives the full variable domain: DVKVTQSSRYLVKRTGEKVFLECVQDMDHENMFWYRQDPGLGLRLIYFSYDVKMKEKGDIPEGYSVSREKKERFSLILESASTNQTSMYLCASSPHWTGAHNEQFFGPGTRLTVL.

The V and J genes are TRBV7-2 and TRBJ2-5, with 7 bases identical to TRBD1. The CDR3 totals 15 residues. J gave up 1 base and V 1 base, and 3 bases lay outside the gene matches. CDR1 is SGHTA, CDR2 FQGNSA, per germline. The CDR3 region is CASSLGAGGQETQYF. The CDR3 coding sequence is TGTGCCAGCAGCTTAGGGGCAGGGGGCCAAGAGACCCAGTACTTC.